The clone carrying this T cell receptor beta chain has ten or more counts. Its antigen is not identified. The treatment here: oral pan-JAK inhibitor, 5-10 mg twice daily. The entry originates in a study of CD8+ T cells in alopecia areata. Across the whole study: Scoring of treated patients' severity used the percentage of affected scalp area. Study conclusions and caveats: In scalp and blood, many expanded lesional clones persisted during tofacitinib.

Germline CDR1 SGHTA, CDR2 FQGNSA. CDR3 length: 13 amino acids. V lost 4 bases, J lost 6 bases, and 10 bases lay in between. As the sequencing template, cDNA was produced by extracting RNA and reverse transcribing it. Produced via immunoSEQ multiplex PCR; TCRdb's table is partial and in-frame only. Of 150,000 to 200,000 clones in the sample, over 55% are singletons; the top ten hold 1%. The sample here was CD4+ T cells sorted from blood, taken at week 24, from a patient treated with tofacitinib. The chain couples TRBV7-2 to TRBJ2-4; unclear D gene. The clonotype comes from a human donor with alopecia areata. The CDR3 protein is CASSSMIGNIQYF. CDR3 coding DNA: TGTGCCAGCAGCTCTATGATTGGAAACATTCAGTACTTC. Together with reference TRBV7-2 and TRBJ2-4, the CDR3 gives the full variable domain: GAGVSQSPSNKVTEKGKDVELRCDPISGHTALYWYRQSLGQGLEFLIYFQGNSAPDKSGLPSDRFSAERTGGSVSTLTIQRTQQEDSAVYLCASSSMIGNIQYFGAGTRLSVL.